Listed here are 10 T cell receptor beta chains from one sample, sequenced in a study of T cells in Graves' hyperthyroidism and ophthalmopathy. Template material for amplifying TCR beta CDR3 regions consisted of RNA transcripts. The study used the HTBI primer set for a first-round RT-PCR of the TCR CDR3. Via MiXCR, TCRdb re-called the multiplex PCR reads, giving one row per CDR3 protein. The repertoire consists of roughly 660,000 distinct CDR3 sequences, with about 18% occurring once and the leading ten covering less than 20%. The sequenced sample consisted of blood. All receptors derive from a man aged 45-65 years with Graves' hyperthyroidism.

This clonotype was counted ten times or more. The rearrangement links TRBV11-2 to TRBJ1-1; a weak D match, TRBD1 (6 bases). The CDR3 is made up of 12 amino acids. Germline V gene data show CDR1 as SGHAT and CDR2 as FQNNGV. Trimming stripped 5 bases from V and 8 bases from J, with 12 bases between. CDR3 DNA: TGTGCCAGCAGCCCATTGGGGGCAGAAGCTTTCTTT. It translates to CASSPLGAEAFF.

This clonotype came up many times. V and J are TRBV28 and TRBJ1-1, with TRBD1 identical over 9 bases. The CDR3 consists of 18 residues. With V trimmed by 5 bases and J by 4 bases, 17 bases remained unmatched. Germline assignment: CDR1 MDHEN and CDR2 SYDVKM. The CDR3 DNA follows: TGTGCCAGCAGTCCCCTCCAAATCGACAGGGGGAGCACCACTGAAGCTTTCTTT. It yields the protein CASSPLQIDRGSTTEAFF.

The sample holds a few counts of this clonotype. The chain combines TRBV7-8 with TRBJ2-3; tentative D call: TRBD2 (5 bases). V lost 7 bases to trimming and J lost 5 bases, with 19 bases between them. The CDR3 contains 15 residues. Germline assignment: CDR1 SGHVS and CDR2 FQNEAQ. CDR3 in amino acids: CASTSERAVRDTQYF. The DNA of the CDR3 is TGTGCCAGCACCTCCGAGAGGGCGGTAAGAGATACGCAGTATTTT.

This clonotype appeared a few times. This chain uses TRBV7-3 with TRBJ2-1; TRBD2 aligns across 8 bases. Germline V gives CDR1 SGHTA, CDR2 FQGTGA. V lost 1 base, J lost 4 bases, and 6 bases stayed unmatched. The CDR3 runs to 16 residues. The CDR3 sequence: CASSLSTSGAYNEQFF. The CDR3 DNA reads TGTGCCAGCAGCTTAAGCACTAGCGGAGCTTACAATGAGCAGTTCTTC.

Ten or more counts support this clonotype. The genes are TRBV28 and TRBJ1-5; a weak D match, TRBD1 (6 bases). With 9 bases removed from V and 5 bases from J, the gap between germline ends came to 11 bases. Germline CDR1 and CDR2: MDHEN and SYDVKM. CDR3 length equals 12 residues. The CDR3 bases are TGTGCCAGTACAGGGTTAGATCAGCCCCAGCATTTT. This encodes CASTGLDQPQHF.

On this clonotype: One junction end disagrees with the germline gene, perhaps due to a read error. The chain recombines TRBV28 with TRBJ2-3; D tentatively fits TRBD1 or TRBD2 (9 bases each). The germline V gene has CDR1 MDHEN and CDR2 SYDVKM. The CDR3 sequence is 16 residues long. CDR3 residues: CTSSPSGTGHTDTQYF. In nucleotides, the CDR3 is TGTACCAGCAGTCCTAGCGGGACAGGGCACACAGATACGCAGTATTTT.

This clonotype was counted at least ten times. The J gene is TRBJ1-2, the V gene TRBV7-2; TRBD1 is a possible D gene (5 bases). Per the germline V gene, CDR1 is SGHTA and CDR2 is FQGNSA. This CDR3 is built from 13 residues. Trimming removed 1 base from V and 6 bases from J, with 9 bases in between. The CDR3 DNA follows: TGTGCCAGCAGCTTAGAAACCAGGGATGGCTACACCTTC. Amino acids: CASSLETRDGYTF.

The sample holds a few counts of this clonotype. The chain joins TRBV7-3 to TRBJ1-6; D is undetermined. This CDR3 contains 16 residues. V was cut by 1 base and J by 0 bases, with 7 bases left in between. The germline CDR1 and CDR2 sequences are SGHTA and FQGTGA. CDR3 nucleotides: TGTGCCAGCAGCTTAATGGGGAGCTCCTATAATTCACCCCTCCACTTT. Encoded protein: CASSLMGSSYNSPLHF.

This clonotype was observed a handful of times. V usage is TRBV28 and J usage is TRBJ2-1, with unresolved D. Trimming removed 6 bases at V and 7 bases at J, with 13 bases between. Germline V gene sequence: CDR1 MDHEN, CDR2 SYDVKM. This CDR3 has 13 amino acids. The CDR3 spells CASRPTPLNEQFF. The CDR3, as DNA: TGTGCCAGCAGACCTACGCCCTTGAATGAGCAGTTCTTC.

This clonotype showed up many times. This chain uses TRBV2 with TRBJ1-5, with D unclear. The CDR3 is made up of 12 amino acids. CDR1 and CDR2 (germline): SNHLY, FYNNEI. Trimming removed 4 bases at V and 3 bases at J, with 4 bases between. For the CDR3, the DNA is TGTGCCAGCAGTGTATCCAATCAGCCCCAGCATTTT. Translating gives CASSVSNQPQHF. Together with reference TRBV2 and TRBJ1-5, the CDR3 gives the full variable domain: EPEVTQTPSHQVTQMGQEVILRCVPISNHLYFYWYRQILGQKVEFLVSFYNNEISEKSEIFDDQFSVERPDGSNFTLKIRSTKLEDSAMYFCASSVSNQPQHFGDGTRLSIL.